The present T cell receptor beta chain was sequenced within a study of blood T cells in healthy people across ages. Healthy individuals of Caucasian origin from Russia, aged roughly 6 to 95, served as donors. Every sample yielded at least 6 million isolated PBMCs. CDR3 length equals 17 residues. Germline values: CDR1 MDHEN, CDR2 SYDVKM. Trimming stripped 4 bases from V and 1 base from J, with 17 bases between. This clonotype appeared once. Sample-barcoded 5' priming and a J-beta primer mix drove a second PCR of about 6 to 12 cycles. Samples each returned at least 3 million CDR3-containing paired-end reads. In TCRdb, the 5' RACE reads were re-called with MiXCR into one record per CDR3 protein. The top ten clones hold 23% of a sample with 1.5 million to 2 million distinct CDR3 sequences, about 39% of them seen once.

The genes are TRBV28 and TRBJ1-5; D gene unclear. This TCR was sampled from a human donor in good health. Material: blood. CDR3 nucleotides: TGTGCCAGCAGTTCACCGATAGGACTGCGGAGCAATCAGCCCCAGCATTTT. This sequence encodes CASSSPIGLRSNQPQHF. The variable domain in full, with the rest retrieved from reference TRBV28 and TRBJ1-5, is DVKVTQSSRYLVKRTGEKVFLECVQDMDHENMFWYRQDPGLGLRLIYFSYDVKMKEKGDIPEGYSVSREKKERFSLILESASTNQTSMYLCASSSPIGLRSNQPQHFGDGTRLSIL.